Sequencing of this T cell receptor (beta chain) was carried out in a study of T cells after yellow fever vaccination. TCRdb independently ran MiXCR on the 5' RACE reads; one entry per CDR3 protein. The table lists 300,000 to 400,000 distinct CDR3 sequences, 9.5% to 15% of them singletons. The CDR3 extends over 14 amino acids. The J segment lost 11 bases and the V segment lost 5 bases, leaving 4 bases of the junction unmatched. CDR1 and CDR2 from the germline V gene are KGHSH and LQKENI. The specimen was CD4+ T cells sorted from PBMCs, collected 15 days after the yellow fever booster vaccination. This chain connects TRBV18 to TRBJ1-6, with 12 bases identical to TRBD1. The clonotype was recovered from a man younger than 35 who received the YFV17D yellow fever vaccine. CDR3 residues: CASSSGTGGTPLHF. In DNA, the CDR3 is TGTGCCAGCTCATCCGGGACAGGGGGCACACCCCTCCACTTT.